The 16 T cell receptor beta chains listed next were all sequenced from one sample in a study of OX40 agonist ivuxolimab in advanced cancers. Here immunoSEQ multiplex PCR was the method, and the copy in TCRdb shows in-frame clones only, minus some. The sample records over 25,000 clones, around 74% being singletons. The source was CD4+ or CD8+ T cells sorted from blood, collected in a trial of the OX40 agonist ivuxolimab. These receptors came from an adult with an advanced solid tumor such as melanoma, head and neck, liver or kidney cancer.

The gene calls are TRBV5-1 and TRBJ2-3, with 8 positions matching TRBD1. The CDR3 runs to 17 residues. Germline trimming cut 3 bases from V and 2 bases from J; bases unmatched to any gene: 11. Germline V lookup: CDR1 SGHRS, CDR2 YFSETQ. Here the CDR3 reads CASSWTTGTGSTDTQYF. The CDR3 DNA reads as TGCGCCAGCAGCTGGACGACAGGGACAGGATCCACAGATACGCAGTATTTT.

The chain recombines TRBV30 with TRBJ2-3; D is possibly TRBD1 (5 bases). The CDR3 has 14 amino acids. Trimming took off 2 bases at V and 5 bases at J, with 14 bases between the two ends. The germline gives CDR1 GTSNPN, CDR2 SVGIG (reference sequence). CDR3 region: CAWSSGKGKDTQYF. As DNA, the CDR3 is TGTGCCTGGAGTTCAGGGAAGGGGAAAGATACGCAGTATTTT. The full variable domain, its missing parts supplied by reference TRBV30 and TRBJ2-3, is SQTIHQWPATLVQPVGSPLSLECTVEGTSNPNLYWYRQAAGRGLQLLFYSVGIGQISSEVPQNLSASRPQDRQFILSSKKLLLSDSGFYLCAWSSGKGKDTQYFGPGTRLTVL.

The rearrangement links TRBV9 to TRBJ1-2; TRBD1 is a possible D gene (5 bases). Germline V gives CDR1 SGDLS, CDR2 YYNGEE. This CDR3 is 15 amino acids long. V dropped 2 bases and J dropped 7 bases, with 18 bases sitting between them. CDR3 amino acids: CASSVKAGGSFGYTF. The CDR3 DNA follows: TGTGCCAGCAGCGTCAAGGCCGGGGGTAGTTTTGGCTACACCTTC. The variable domain in full, with the rest retrieved from reference TRBV9 and TRBJ1-2, is DSGVTQTPKHLITATGQRVTLRCSPRSGDLSVYWYQQSLDQGLQFLIQYYNGEERAKGNILERFSAQQFPDLHSELNLSSLELGDSALYFCASSVKAGGSFGYTFGSGTRLTVV.

The chain employs TRBV10-3 and TRBJ2-1; D is possibly TRBD2 (6 bases). CDR1 and CDR2 from the germline V gene are ENHRY and SYGVKD. The CDR3 extends over 16 amino acids. Trimming removed 0 bases from V and 7 bases from J, with 16 bases in between. The CDR3 loop is CAISESRGGVVNEQFF. CDR3 in DNA: TGTGCCATCAGTGAGTCGAGGGGCGGGGTGGTGAATGAGCAGTTCTTC.

The rearrangement joins TRBV7-2 to TRBJ2-3, with 11 bases aligning to TRBD2. Germline V gives CDR1 SGHTA, CDR2 FQGNSA. J gave up 6 bases and V 2 bases, and 1 base lay outside the gene matches. The CDR3 sequence is 14 residues long. In nucleotides, the CDR3 is TGTGCCAGCAGCTTATCTAGCGGGGGGGATACGCAGTATTTT. Translation gives CASSLSSGGDTQYF.

The chain carries TRBV25-1 and TRBJ1-2; D may be TRBD1 (5 bases). Trimming removed 2 bases from V and 3 bases from J, with 10 bases in between. CDR1 is MGHDK, CDR2 SYGVNS, per germline. This CDR3 has 14 amino acids. The CDR3 reads CASSEISRDYGYTF. In DNA form, the CDR3 reads TGTGCCAGCAGTGAAATCTCCAGGGACTATGGCTACACCTTC.

This rearrangement joins TRBV30 to TRBJ1-5; D is undetermined. The germline CDR1 and CDR2 sequences are GTSNPN and SVGIG (reference sequence). CDR3 length: 14 amino acids. V dropped 5 bases and J dropped 1 base, with 12 bases sitting between them. CDR3 sequence (DNA): TGTGCCTGGGGCCGGGGTGGAAGCAATCAGCCCCAGCATTTT. Protein sequence: CAWGRGGSNQPQHF.

This chain joins TRBV7-9 and TRBJ2-1, with 8 bases lining up with TRBD2. The CDR3 is made up of 15 amino acids. V lost 5 bases, J lost 5 bases, and 8 bases stayed unmatched. Germline V gives CDR1 SEHNR, CDR2 FQNEAQ (reference sequence). CDR3 DNA: TGTGCCAGCAGCCAAAAAGCGGGGGAGAACAATGAGCAGTTCTTC. This codes for CASSQKAGENNEQFF.

V is TRBV30 and J is TRBJ1-5; possibly TRBD1 for D (6 bases). Trimming took off 2 bases at V and 4 bases at J, with 12 bases between the two ends. The germline gives CDR1 GTSNPN, CDR2 SVGIG (reference sequence). There are 14 residues in the CDR3. CDR3 region: CAWSRDNRNQPQHF. The CDR3 region has the DNA TGTGCCTGGAGTCGGGACAACCGAAATCAGCCCCAGCATTTT.

The rearrangement uses TRBV18 and TRBJ1-1; TRBD1 might be the D (6 bases). CDR1 KGHSH and CDR2 LQKENI come from the germline V gene. V lost 6 bases and J lost 4, with 12 bases in between. CDR3 length: 13 residues. The CDR3 loop is CASSVTGSTEAFF. The CDR3 DNA reads TGTGCCAGCTCCGTGACAGGTTCCACTGAAGCTTTCTTT.

The table lists this clone with a few counts. This chain uses TRBV6-5 with TRBJ1-1; D uncertain. CDR1 and CDR2 (germline): MNHEY, SVGAGI. The CDR3 has 15 residues. The germline V and J ends were trimmed by 0 bases and 0 bases, with 8 bases remaining between them. The CDR3 reads CASSYSRYMNTEAFF. CDR3 DNA sequence: TGTGCCAGCAGTTACTCGCGGTACATGAACACTGAAGCTTTCTTT.

The V call is TRBV6-1, the J call TRBJ1-1; D remains unclear. The CDR3 spans 12 residues. Trimming took 3 bases from V and 8 from J, leaving 10 bases between them. CDR1 MNHNS and CDR2 SASEGT come from the germline V gene. The CDR3 coding sequence is TGTGCCAGCAGTGATCGGGGTTTCGAAGCTTTCTTT. It codes for CASSDRGFEAFF.

The chain combines TRBV4-1 with TRBJ2-1; TRBD2 aligns across 13 bases. The length of the CDR3 is 17 residues. V gave up 6 bases and J gave up 7 bases; unmatched junction bases: 12. In germline, CDR1 is MGHRA, CDR2 YSYEKL. The CDR3 DNA reads TGCGCCAGCAGGGTCGGACTAGCGGGGGACTTGAGGAATGAGCAGTTCTTC. The encoded protein is CASRVGLAGDLRNEQFF.

The chain couples TRBV9 to TRBJ1-2, with D possibly TRBD1 on 6 matching bases. This CDR3 contains 15 residues. V was pared by 1 base and J by 2 bases, with 12 bases between. Germline lookup yields CDR1 SGDLS and CDR2 YYNGEE. The CDR3, as DNA: TGTGCCAGCAGCGTAAACACAGGGACAAACTATGGCTACACCTTC. It is translated as CASSVNTGTNYGYTF.

V usage is TRBV6-5 and J usage is TRBJ1-2; D ambiguous. From germline, CDR1 is MNHEY and CDR2 SVGAGI. The V end lost 7 bases, the J end lost 0 bases, and 12 bases lay between the germline ends. The CDR3 consists of 14 residues. The CDR3 DNA sequence: TGTGCCAGCACCCAAGGAGGAGCTAACTATGGCTACACCTTC. Protein: CASTQGGANYGYTF.

The chain is built from TRBV18 and TRBJ1-2; D possibly corresponds to TRBD1 (5 bases). The ends were cut back, 6 bases at V and 0 bases at J, with 17 bases in the middle. This CDR3 is built from 16 residues. CDR1 is KGHSH and CDR2 is LQKENI in the germline V gene. The CDR3 bases are TGTGCCAGCTCTCTCGACTTGAAGGGGCCTAACTATGGCTACACCTTC. This sequence encodes CASSLDLKGPNYGYTF.